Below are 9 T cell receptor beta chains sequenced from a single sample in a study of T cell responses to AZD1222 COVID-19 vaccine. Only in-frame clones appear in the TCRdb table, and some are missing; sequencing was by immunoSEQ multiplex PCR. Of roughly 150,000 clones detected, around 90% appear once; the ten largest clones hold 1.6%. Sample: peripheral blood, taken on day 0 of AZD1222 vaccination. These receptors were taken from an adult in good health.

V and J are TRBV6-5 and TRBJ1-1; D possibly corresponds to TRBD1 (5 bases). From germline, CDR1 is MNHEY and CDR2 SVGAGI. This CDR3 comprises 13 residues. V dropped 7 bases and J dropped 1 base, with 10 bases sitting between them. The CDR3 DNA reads TGTGCCAGCACCCTAGACAGGAACACTGAAGCTTTCTTT. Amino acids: CASTLDRNTEAFF.

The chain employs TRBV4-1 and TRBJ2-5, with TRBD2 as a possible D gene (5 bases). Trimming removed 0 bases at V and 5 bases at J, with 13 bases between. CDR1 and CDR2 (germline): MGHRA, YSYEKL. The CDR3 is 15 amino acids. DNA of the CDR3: TGCGCCAGCAGCCAAGATGGGGAGCATCCGGAGACCCAGTACTTC. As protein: CASSQDGEHPETQYF.

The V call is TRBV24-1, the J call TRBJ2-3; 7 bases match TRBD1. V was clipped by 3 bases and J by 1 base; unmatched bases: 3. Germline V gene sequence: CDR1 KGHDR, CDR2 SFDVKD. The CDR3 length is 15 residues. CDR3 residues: CATSDPGQRTDTQYF. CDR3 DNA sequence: TGTGCCACCAGTGATCCGGGACAGCGCACAGATACGCAGTATTTT.

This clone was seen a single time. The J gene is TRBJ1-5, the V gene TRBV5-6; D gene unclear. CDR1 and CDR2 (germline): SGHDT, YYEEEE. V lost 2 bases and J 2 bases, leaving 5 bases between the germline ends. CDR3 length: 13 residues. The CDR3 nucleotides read TGTGCCAGCAGCTTCGGGGGCAATCAGCCCCAGCATTTT. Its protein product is CASSFGGNQPQHF. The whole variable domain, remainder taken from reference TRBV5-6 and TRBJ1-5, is DAGVTQSPTHLIKTRGQQVTLRCSPKSGHDTVSWYQQALGQGPQFIFQYYEEEERQRGNFPDRFSGHQFPNYSSELNVNALLLGDSALYLCASSFGGNQPQHFGDGTRLSIL.

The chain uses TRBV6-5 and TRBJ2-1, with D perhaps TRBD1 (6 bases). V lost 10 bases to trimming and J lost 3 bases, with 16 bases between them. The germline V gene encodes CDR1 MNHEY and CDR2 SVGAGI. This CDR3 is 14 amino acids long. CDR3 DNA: TGTGCCACCCTGGGGGCAGGGATCTACAATGAGCAGTTCTTC. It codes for CATLGAGIYNEQFF.

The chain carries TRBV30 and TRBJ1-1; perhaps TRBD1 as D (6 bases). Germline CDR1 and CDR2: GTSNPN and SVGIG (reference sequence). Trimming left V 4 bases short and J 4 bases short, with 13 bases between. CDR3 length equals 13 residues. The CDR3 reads CAWTGAPGTEAFF. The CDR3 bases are TGTGCCTGGACGGGGGCCCCGGGCACTGAAGCTTTCTTT.

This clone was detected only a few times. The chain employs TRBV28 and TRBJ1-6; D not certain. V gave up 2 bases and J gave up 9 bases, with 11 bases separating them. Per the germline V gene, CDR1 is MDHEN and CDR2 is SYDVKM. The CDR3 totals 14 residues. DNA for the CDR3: TGTGCCAGCAGTTTAGTGGCTAGGGCTTCACCCCTCCACTTT. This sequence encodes CASSLVARASPLHF.

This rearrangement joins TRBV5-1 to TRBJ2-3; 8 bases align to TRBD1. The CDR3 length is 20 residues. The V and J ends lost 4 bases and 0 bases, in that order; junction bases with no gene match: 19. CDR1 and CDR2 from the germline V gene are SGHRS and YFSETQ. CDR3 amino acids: CASSGWAGQGLTSSTDTQYF. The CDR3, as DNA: TGCGCCAGCAGCGGCTGGGCCGGACAGGGCCTAACATCTAGCACAGATACGCAGTATTTT.

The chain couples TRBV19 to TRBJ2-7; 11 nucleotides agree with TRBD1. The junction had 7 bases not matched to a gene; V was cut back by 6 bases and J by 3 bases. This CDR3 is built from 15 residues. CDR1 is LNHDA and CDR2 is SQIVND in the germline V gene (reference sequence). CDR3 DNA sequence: TGTGCCAGTAGCCTCACCGGGACAGGGGGCTACGAGCAGTACTTC. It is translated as CASSLTGTGGYEQYF.